This passage covers 25 T cell receptor beta chains from one sample sequenced in a study of blood T cells in healthy people across ages. Next came a second PCR, run for about 7 to 12 cycles, which used a sample-barcoded 5' primer along with a J-beta primer mix. Each CDR3 protein gets one entry after TCRdb re-called the 5' RACE reads with MiXCR. Here the sample spans approximately 780,000 distinct CDR3 sequences, about 26% being singletons. This same sample was also taken into another study, of T cells of mothers and their children.

Sequencing was performed on blood. The receptors shown here come from a boy younger than 18 in good health.

The V gene is TRBV6-4, the J gene TRBJ2-1; tentative D call: TRBD2 (6 bases). Trimming removed 6 bases at V and 10 bases at J, with 13 bases between. Germline V gene data show CDR1 as MRHNA and CDR2 as SNTAGT. There are 12 residues in the CDR3. The CDR3 nucleotides read TGTGCCAGCAGCCCCACGGGAGCAGAGCAGTTCTTC. It codes for CASSPTGAEQFF.

This clonotype has a handful of counts. V is TRBV5-1 and J is TRBJ2-2; D assignment may be TRBD1 or TRBD2 (6 bases each). Germline assignment: CDR1 SGHRS and CDR2 YFSETQ. Trimming removed 4 bases from V and 7 bases from J, with 14 bases in between. The CDR3 has 14 residues. The CDR3 bases are TGCGCCAGCAGCCCCGACAGGCGGGGCGGGGAGCTGTTTTTT. Amino acid sequence: CASSPDRRGGELFF.

The rearrangement links TRBV12-3 or TRBV12-4 to TRBJ2-1; TRBD1 or TRBD2 may be the D gene (5 bases each). Trimming took 3 bases from V and 3 from J, leaving 12 bases between them. The CDR3 spans 15 residues. The CDR3 nucleotides read TGTGCCAGCAGTTTGGTGGGACGCCACTACAATGAGCAGTTCTTC. Its protein is CASSLVGRHYNEQFF.

V usage is TRBV7-6 and J usage is TRBJ2-1; TRBD1 is a possible D gene (5 bases). V was cut by 5 bases and J by 0 bases, with 11 bases left in between. Germline assignment: CDR1 SGHVS and CDR2 FNYEAQ. This CDR3 is built from 15 residues. CDR3: CASSRTTSSYNEQFF. In DNA, the CDR3 is TGTGCCAGCAGCCGGACAACCAGCTCCTACAATGAGCAGTTCTTC.

The genes are TRBV4-1 and TRBJ2-6, with D perhaps assigned TRBD1 or TRBD2 (5 bases each). Trimming removed 6 bases at V and 2 bases at J, with 14 bases between. CDR3 length equals 16 residues. Per the germline V gene, CDR1 is MGHRA and CDR2 is YSYEKL. The CDR3 is CASSATGTPGANVLTF. Written as DNA, the CDR3 is TGCGCCAGCAGTGCAACCGGGACCCCTGGGGCCAACGTCCTGACTTTC.

This clonotype came up many times. The chain couples TRBV6-6 to TRBJ2-5, with 7 bases lining up with TRBD1. Germline loops: CDR1 MNHNY, CDR2 SVGAGI (reference sequence). The trim removed 0 bases at V and 3 bases at J, leaving 4 bases unmatched. The CDR3 spans 15 residues. CDR3 nucleotides: TGTGCCAGCAGTTACTCGGCAGGGGGAAAAGAGACCCAGTACTTC. This translates into CASSYSAGGKETQYF.

The gene calls are TRBV3-1 and TRBJ1-4; a weak D match, TRBD1 (5 bases). V was trimmed by 2 bases and J by 5 bases, leaving 9 bases between them. The CDR3 consists of 14 residues. Germline V gives CDR1 LGHDT, CDR2 YNNKEL (reference sequence). CDR3 coding DNA: TGTGCCAGCAGCCAACAGGGTGTCAATGAAAAACTGTTTTTT. As protein: CASSQQGVNEKLFF. The full variable domain, rest sourced from reference TRBV3-1 and TRBJ1-4, is DTAVSQTPKYLVTQMGNDKSIKCEQNLGHDTMYWYKQDSKKFLKIMFSYNNKELIINETVPNRFSPKSPDKAHLNLHINSLELGDSAVYFCASSQQGVNEKLFFGSGTQLSVL.

This sequence joins TRBV5-4 and TRBJ2-6; D ambiguous. This CDR3 is 15 amino acids long. V lost 4 bases to trimming and J lost 4 bases, with 12 bases between them. Germline V gene lookup returns CDR1 SGHNT and CDR2 YYREEE (reference sequence). As DNA, the CDR3 is TGTGCCAGCAGCGCCAGTCTTCGGGGGGCCAACGTCCTGACTTTC. This sequence encodes CASSASLRGANVLTF.

The CDR3 region has the DNA TGCGCCAGCAGCCCCCTAAGGGCACGGTTCGTGGCAAAACTGTTTTTT. Residues: CASSPLRARFVAKLFF. The V call is TRBV4-1, the J call TRBJ1-4; the D is unclear. Germline CDR1 is MGHRA and CDR2 is YSYEKL. Trimming left V 4 bases short and J 10 bases short, with 22 bases between. The CDR3 totals 16 residues.

This clonotype turned up a few times. This rearrangement joins TRBV5-1 to TRBJ1-5, with TRBD1 matching 8 bases. The J segment lost 1 base and the V segment lost 4 bases, leaving 4 bases of the junction unmatched. CDR1 and CDR2 from the germline V gene are SGHRS and YFSETQ. The CDR3 totals 15 residues. CDR3 amino acids: CASSPQGESNQPQHF. Here the CDR3 DNA reads TGCGCCAGCAGCCCACAGGGGGAGAGCAATCAGCCCCAGCATTTT.

V and J are TRBV24-1 and TRBJ2-2; D uncertain. The CDR3 is 13 residues long. V lost 4 bases and J lost 7, with 9 bases in between. The germline V gene has CDR1 KGHDR and CDR2 SFDVKD. The CDR3 sequence is CATSDPNGGELFF. The CDR3 bases are TGTGCCACCAGTGACCCAAATGGCGGGGAGCTGTTTTTT.

Many counts were recorded for this clonotype. The chain joins TRBV18 to TRBJ1-1; no definite D call. This CDR3 is built from 13 residues. V lost 8 bases, J lost 1 base, and 11 bases lay in between. In germline, CDR1 is KGHSH, CDR2 LQKENI. The CDR3 is CASSGRGNTEAFF. CDR3 bases: TGTGCCAGCAGTGGAAGAGGGAACACTGAAGCTTTCTTT.

This clonotype was detected only a few times. The gene calls are TRBV20-1 and TRBJ2-5; D remains ambiguous. Germline loops: CDR1 DFQATT, CDR2 SNEGSKA (reference sequence). The CDR3 has 13 amino acids. Trimming stripped 3 bases from V and 0 bases from J, with 8 bases between. CDR3 residues: CSASRGDQETQYF. CDR3 coding DNA: TGCAGTGCTAGTCGTGGGGACCAAGAGACCCAGTACTTC.

This clonotype occurred a few times. The chain recombines TRBV20-1 with TRBJ2-1, with TRBD2 as a possible D gene (6 bases). CDR1 is DFQATT and CDR2 is SNEGSKA in the germline V gene (reference sequence). The CDR3 is 13 residues long. Trimming shortened V by 5 bases and J by 8 bases, and 16 bases separated the two germline ends. This chain's CDR3 is CSAPPAGHHEQFF. DNA of the CDR3: TGCAGTGCTCCCCCTGCGGGGCACCATGAGCAGTTCTTC.

The chain is built from TRBV7-2 and TRBJ2-3; possibly TRBD1 or TRBD2 for D (5 bases each). Per germline, CDR1 SGHTA and CDR2 FQGNSA. This CDR3 spans 14 amino acids. The germline V and J ends were trimmed by 1 base and 4 bases, with 9 bases remaining between them. The DNA for the CDR3 is TGTGCCAGCAGCTTAGAGGGGAGCTCAGATACGCAGTATTTT. Its translation: CASSLEGSSDTQYF.

This clonotype turned up a few times. This rearrangement joins TRBV7-2 to TRBJ2-4; 7 positions match TRBD1. CDR1 is SGHTA and CDR2 is FQGNSA in the germline V gene. V shed 5 bases and J 2 bases; nucleotides not matched to a gene: 9. The CDR3 is made up of 16 amino acids. The CDR3, as DNA: TGTGCCAGCAGCCCATACGGACAGGTCTCCAAAAACATTCAGTACTTC. It is translated as CASSPYGQVSKNIQYF. Using reference TRBV7-2 and TRBJ2-4 for the parts outside the CDR3, the full variable domain is GAGVSQSPSNKVTEKGKDVELRCDPISGHTALYWYRQSLGQGLEFLIYFQGNSAPDKSGLPSDRFSAERTGGSVSTLTIQRTQQEDSAVYLCASSPYGQVSKNIQYFGAGTRLSVL.

Regarding this clonotype: A single base separates this from a much larger clone, so it may be a read error. This chain links TRBV12-3 or TRBV12-4 with TRBJ2-1; D might be TRBD1 or TRBD2, each matching 5 bases. The ends were cut back, 5 bases at V and 6 bases at J, with 20 bases in the middle. The CDR3 totals 16 residues. CDR3 sequence: CASSQLLGTPCNEQFF. The CDR3 coding sequence is TGTGCCAGCAGTCAACTCCTCGGGACGCCGTGCAATGAGCAGTTCTTC.

The chain has TRBV5-1 and TRBJ2-7; 9 nucleotides line up with TRBD1. With V trimmed by 4 bases and J by 4 bases, 12 bases remained unmatched. Germline V lookup: CDR1 SGHRS, CDR2 YFSETQ. This CDR3 is built from 16 residues. DNA for the CDR3: TGCGCCAGCAGCCTAGAAGGGGGGACAGGGCGTTACGAGCAGTACTTC. Translated, it gives CASSLEGGTGRYEQYF.

V is TRBV28 and J is TRBJ1-5; 8 bases are a match to TRBD1. The CDR3 contains 16 residues. V lost 3 bases and J lost 2; bases outside the gene matches: 6. Germline V gene sequence: CDR1 MDHEN, CDR2 SYDVKM. The CDR3: CASSLDRVLGNQPQHF. CDR3 DNA: TGTGCCAGCAGTTTGGACAGGGTTTTAGGCAATCAGCCCCAGCATTTT.

The chain is built from TRBV18 and TRBJ2-1; maybe TRBD1 (5 bases). CDR1 is KGHSH and CDR2 is LQKENI in the germline V gene. CDR3 length: 15 amino acids. V lost 6 bases and J lost 4, with 16 bases in between. The CDR3 nucleotides read TGTGCCAGCTCTACCAGCACAGGCCGATACAATGAGCAGTTCTTC. The encoded protein is CASSTSTGRYNEQFF.

In its sample, this clonotype was seen a few times. The genes are TRBV29-1 and TRBJ1-2, with 9 bases identical to TRBD1. Germline CDR1 and CDR2: SQVTM and ANQGSEA. The CDR3 spans 13 residues. V gave up 3 bases and J gave up 6 bases; unmatched junction bases: 5. CDR3 sequence (DNA): TGCAGCGTTGATCGGGACAGGGCAAATGGCTACACCTTC. Translated, it gives CSVDRDRANGYTF.

The chain has TRBV20-1 and TRBJ2-1; TRBD1 agrees at 7 bases. The V gene end was trimmed by 2 bases and the J gene end by 3 bases; junction bases not matched to a gene: 10. CDR3 size: 16 residues. The germline V gene has CDR1 DFQATT and CDR2 SNEGSKA (reference sequence). The CDR3 region is CSARFRRDSSYNEQFF. The CDR3 DNA reads TGCAGTGCTAGATTCCGCCGGGACAGCAGCTACAATGAGCAGTTCTTC.

The V call is TRBV20-1, the J call TRBJ1-5, with unresolved D. Germline V CDR1 and CDR2: DFQATT, SNEGSKA (reference sequence). V lost 2 bases to trimming and J lost 4 bases, with 6 bases between them. The CDR3 loop spans 12 amino acids. The CDR3 nucleotides are TGCAGTGCTAGACTGGGAAATCAGCCCCAGCATTTT. This gives the protein CSARLGNQPQHF.

This clonotype was recorded a few times. The CDR3 DNA reads as TGTGCCAGCAGTACGGCCTCGGGGGGAGAGACCCAGTACTTC. Encoded protein: CASSTASGGETQYF. V usage is TRBV5-4 and J usage is TRBJ2-5; 7 nucleotides line up with TRBD2. From germline, CDR1 is SGHNT and CDR2 YYREEE (reference sequence). The length of the CDR3 is 14 residues. V was clipped by 5 bases and J by 4 bases; unmatched bases: 8.

This chain joins TRBV11-2 and TRBJ1-1; 9 bases are shared with TRBD1. Trimming cost V 3 bases and J 1 base; bases outside gene matches: 12. Looked up from germline, CDR1 is SGHAT and CDR2 is FQNNGV. The CDR3 length is 18 residues. Written as DNA, the CDR3 is TGTGCCAGCAGCTTTCCGGGACAGGGCCTTCTGCGGAACACTGAAGCTTTCTTT. Its protein product is CASSFPGQGLLRNTEAFF.